This T cell receptor beta chain was found in a study of blood T cell repertoires in COVID-19. Study context: Italy, Spain and the United States were the sources of the convalescent and acute COVID-19 samples. The analysed material was cDNA or gDNA that came from T cells, B-cell-depleted T cells, or PBMCs.

This clone was seen a single time. Methods used by the authors: Reference gene primer amplification gave estimated nucleated cell counts. Method: immunoSEQ multiplex PCR; TCRdb's copy keeps in-frame clones and lacks some. Clone size and V and J calls were adopted from that table, with D and trimming inferred from the DNA. The repertoire holds some 52,000 clones, with about 91% as singletons. This sequence was found in a man aged 60 to 69 with active COVID-19. Sequencing was carried out using peripheral blood.

CDR3: CASSLVGQGSNEQYF. The DNA for the CDR3 is TGCGCCAGCAGCTTGGTGGGACAGGGTTCCAACGAGCAGTACTTC. This rearrangement joins TRBV5-1 to TRBJ2-7; 9 bases are a match to TRBD1. V lost 0 bases to trimming and J lost 5 bases; unmatched junction nucleotides: 6. The CDR3 extends over 15 amino acids. In germline, CDR1 is SGHRS, CDR2 YFSETQ.